This TCR beta chain is from a study of cytomegalovirus exposure and HLA in healthy donors. General study findings and limits: What was likely a sequencing artifact was a cluster of highly shared sequence variants. In an earlier analysis, most TCR beta V segments were productive about 87% or about 30% of the time. As confirmed in vitro, a few CMV-associated chains were specific for CMV antigens. In a later analysis, V- and J-gene trimming of beta chains associated with a DCLRE1C missense variant, replicated independently.

13 Jbeta primers and 60 Vbeta primers were used for the PCR. TCRdb keeps only in-frame clones here, not all; method: immunoSEQ multiplex PCR. The table has roughly 180,000 clones, approximately 80% seen once; the top ten hold approximately 1.2%. Worth noting for this clone: Its antigen is still unknown.

Per germline, CDR1 SGHNT and CDR2 YYREEE (reference sequence). The CDR3 runs 16 residues. With 2 bases clipped from V and 9 bases from J, the junction kept 14 bases outside the gene matches. The chain recombines TRBV5-4 with TRBJ2-1; 7 bases fit TRBD1. The receptor was derived from a girl aged 2 to 10 in good health and CMV-seropositive. The sequenced sample was PBMCs. CDR3: CASSFLRDSLDSEQFF. For the CDR3, the DNA is TGTGCCAGCAGCTTTCTCCGGGACAGTCTGGACAGTGAGCAGTTCTTC.